A single sample gave rise to the 2 T cell receptor beta chains below, sequenced in a study of PD-1 blockade in classical Hodgkin lymphoma. Following autologous stem cell transplantation, relapse occurred in every patient, and exposure to brentuximab vedotin varied. The data were produced by immunoSEQ multiplex PCR, yet TCRdb's version contains in-frame clones alone and is incomplete. The sample contains more than 20,000 clones, around 67% of which appear only once. The material sequenced was peripheral blood mononuclear cells (PBMCs), taken before the second cycle of nivolumab. These receptors all stem from a human donor with classical Hodgkin lymphoma.

This clone appeared once. This chain joins TRBV12-5 and TRBJ1-2, with 8 positions matching TRBD1. Germline-derived CDR1 and CDR2 are LGHNT and FRNRAP. This CDR3 is built from 19 residues. Trimming at V came to 0 bases and at J to 0 bases, leaving 12 bases not matched to a gene. The CDR3 coding sequence is TGTGCTAGTGGTTTGGTATCCTCTCCGGGACAGGTGACTAACTATGGCTACACCTTC. This translates into CASGLVSSPGQVTNYGYTF.

Only a few counts were recorded for this clone. The V call is TRBV7-2, the J call TRBJ1-1; 7 nucleotides line up with TRBD1. From germline, CDR1 is SGHTA and CDR2 FQGNSA. This CDR3 spans 14 amino acids. Trimming at V came to 3 bases and at J to 2 bases, leaving 3 bases not matched to a gene. The CDR3 DNA reads TGTGCCAGCAGCTTTACAGGGGCTAACACTGAAGCTTTCTTT. This codes for CASSFTGANTEAFF.